The 18 T cell receptor beta chains presented below share a single source sample, sequenced in a study of identical twins. TCRdb called the 5' RACE reads again in MiXCR, with one record for every CDR3 protein. The table lists 540,000 or so distinct CDR3 sequences, 20% to 25% of them singletons. The same specimen was also included in a second study, on yellow fever vaccine responses in identical twins.

Sequencing was carried out using CD4+ T cells sorted from blood. These receptors came from a woman younger than 30 in good health.

The genes are TRBV5-6 and TRBJ2-2, with unresolved D. Germline V gene sequence: CDR1 SGHDT, CDR2 YYEEEE. CDR3 length: 16 amino acids. V lost 4 bases, J lost 0 bases, and 13 bases lay in between. CDR3 region: CASSVAEVANTGELFF. CDR3 sequence (DNA): TGTGCCAGCAGCGTGGCGGAAGTCGCGAACACCGGGGAGCTGTTTTTT.

V is TRBV19 and J is TRBJ1-1; 9 bases are a match to TRBD1. From germline, CDR1 is LNHDA and CDR2 SQIVND (reference sequence). Trimming at V came to 7 bases and at J to 3 bases, leaving 0 bases not matched to a gene. There are 12 residues in the CDR3. CDR3: CASNRGHTEAFF. CDR3 DNA: TGTGCCAGTAACAGGGGGCACACTGAAGCTTTCTTT.

This clonotype was seen more than once but under ten times. This CDR3 is CASRQTGSGNQPQHF. CDR3 DNA: TGTGCCAGCAGGCAGACAGGTTCGGGCAATCAGCCCCAGCATTTT. The chain joins TRBV12-3 or TRBV12-4 to TRBJ1-5, with a tentative D call TRBD1 (6 bases). Trimming pared 6 bases from V and 2 bases from J, leaving 14 bases between. The CDR3 runs 15 residues.

J is TRBJ2-5 and V is TRBV5-6, with TRBD2 identical over 11 bases. This CDR3 is 15 amino acids long. V dropped 2 bases and J dropped 5; count of bases not matched to a gene: 5. CDR1 SGHDT and CDR2 YYEEEE come from the germline V gene. The chain's CDR3 is CASSFLAGGGETQYF. The CDR3 region has the DNA TGTGCCAGCAGCTTCCTAGCGGGAGGTGGGGAGACCCAGTACTTC.

In this sample, this clonotype turned up many times. CDR3 DNA sequence: TGTGCCAGCAGTTTGGGGACTAGCGGGAGCAGTGAGCAGTTCTTC. Amino acids: CASSLGTSGSSEQFF. V and J are TRBV12-3 or TRBV12-4 and TRBJ2-1; 14 nucleotides align to TRBD2. The CDR3 loop spans 15 amino acids. J gave up 9 bases and V 3 bases, and 4 bases lay outside the gene matches.

This chain uses TRBV7-8 with TRBJ2-5; 8 bases line up with TRBD2. The germline V gene encodes CDR1 SGHVS and CDR2 FQNEAQ. V was pared by 6 bases and J by 4 bases, with 10 bases of the junction left unmatched. The CDR3 sequence is 15 residues long. The CDR3 coding sequence is TGTGCCAGCAGGTTAAGGGGGACTAGGCTAGAGACCCAGTACTTC. This gives the protein CASRLRGTRLETQYF.

The sample holds a few counts of this clonotype. The CDR3 is CASSLDRVAGELFF. The CDR3 DNA sequence: TGTGCCAGCAGCTTGGATCGGGTGGCCGGGGAGCTGTTTTTT. V and J are TRBV5-5 and TRBJ2-2; D unresolved. Trimming left V 0 bases short and J 6 bases short, with 9 bases between. The CDR3 is 14 residues long. Germline CDR1 reads SGHKS; CDR2 reads YYEKEE (reference sequence).

A few counts support this clonotype. The rearrangement links TRBV7-9 to TRBJ2-3; the match to TRBD2 covers 11 bases. Trimming cost V 6 bases and J 8 bases; bases outside gene matches: 7. Germline values: CDR1 SEHNR, CDR2 FQNEAQ (reference sequence). The CDR3 length is 14 residues. The CDR3 is CASRGLAAPGTQYF. CDR3 sequence (DNA): TGTGCCAGCAGGGGACTAGCGGCTCCGGGTACGCAGTATTTT.

This chain connects TRBV20-1 to TRBJ2-1; 14 bases fit TRBD2. The CDR3 has 13 residues. With V trimmed by 5 bases and J by 6 bases, 0 bases remained unmatched. CDR1 is DFQATT, CDR2 SNEGSKA, per germline (reference sequence). This chain's CDR3 is CSAGLAGGNEQFF. The CDR3 nucleotides read TGCAGTGCTGGACTAGCGGGGGGCAATGAGCAGTTCTTC.

This clonotype was counted a few times. J is TRBJ2-7 and V is TRBV19; 12 positions match TRBD2. Germline CDR1 and CDR2: LNHDA and SQIVND (reference sequence). The trim removed 5 bases at V and 6 bases at J, leaving 8 bases unmatched. The CDR3 totals 15 residues. In nucleotides, the CDR3 is TGTGCCAGTAGTCTCGGACTAGCGGGATCTGGCGAGCAGTACTTC. Translated, it gives CASSLGLAGSGEQYF.

This clonotype was counted between two and nine times. CDR3 amino acids: CASSFNQGSSRGYTF. The CDR3 DNA reads TGTGCCAGCAGCTTTAACCAGGGGAGTTCAAGAGGCTACACCTTC. The chain uses TRBV6-1 and TRBJ1-2; possible D gene TRBD1, 6 bases. CDR3 length: 15 amino acids. V dropped 6 bases and J dropped 8 bases, with 22 bases sitting between them. CDR1 is MNHNS, CDR2 SASEGT, per germline.

This clonotype was seen more than once but under ten times. V gene TRBV7-2 combines with J gene TRBJ2-2; possible D gene TRBD1, 6 bases. Germline V lookup: CDR1 SGHTA, CDR2 FQGNSA. V gave up 9 bases and J gave up 4 bases, with 15 bases separating them. The CDR3 runs to 14 residues. The CDR3 spells CASGRGSPTGELFF. CDR3 bases: TGTGCCAGTGGTAGGGGGTCCCCCACCGGGGAGCTGTTTTTT.

The CDR3 bases are TGCAGCGTCGGACAGGGGGCCGGAGGAAACACCATATATTTT. Residues: CSVGQGAGGNTIYF. The chain uses TRBV29-1 and TRBJ1-3; 11 bases are shared with TRBD1. Germline V gene sequence: CDR1 SQVTM, CDR2 ANQGSEA. The CDR3 is 14 residues long. V was pared by 6 bases and J by 4 bases, with 5 bases of the junction left unmatched.

This clonotype has more than one count but fewer than ten. The J gene is TRBJ2-7, the V gene TRBV10-3; no clear D gene. Trimming shortened V by 4 bases and J by 3 bases, and 13 bases separated the two germline ends. Germline V gene lookup returns CDR1 ENHRY and CDR2 SYGVKD. This CDR3 region has 14 residues. CDR3 amino acids: CAISGFGQNYEQYF. For the CDR3, the DNA is TGTGCCATCAGTGGGTTCGGCCAGAACTACGAGCAGTACTTC.

The chain uses TRBV15 and TRBJ2-1, with TRBD2 matching over 8 bases. This CDR3 is 16 amino acids long. Trimming cost V 6 bases and J 0 bases; bases outside gene matches: 7. Germline CDR1 is LNHNV and CDR2 is YYDKDF (reference sequence). This chain's CDR3 is CATRHSGKSSYNEQFF. CDR3 coding DNA: TGTGCCACCAGGCATAGCGGGAAGAGCTCCTACAATGAGCAGTTCTTC.

This chain connects TRBV7-6 to TRBJ2-5, with TRBD1 matching 10 bases. V shed 0 bases and J 10 bases; nucleotides not matched to a gene: 11. The CDR3 is 16 amino acids. Germline CDR1 reads SGHVS; CDR2 reads FNYEAQ. Written as DNA, the CDR3 is TGTGCCAGCAGCTTAGCGTATGGGACAGGGGAGTCGATCCAGTACTTC. This codes for CASSLAYGTGESIQYF.

The rearrangement links TRBV7-8 to TRBJ2-2, with a possible D match to TRBD2 (7 bases). This CDR3 is built from 17 residues. Trimming took off 6 bases at V and 3 bases at J, with 20 bases between the two ends. Germline V lookup: CDR1 SGHVS, CDR2 FQNEAQ. CDR3 coding DNA: TGTGCCAGCAGAAGAGGTGGGGGGGGCCGGGACACCGGGGAGCTGTTTTTT. Its protein product is CASRRGGGGRDTGELFF.

This clonotype occurred a few times. The V and J genes are TRBV10-3 and TRBJ2-2; 8 positions match TRBD1. The germline V gene encodes CDR1 ENHRY and CDR2 SYGVKD. The CDR3 runs to 18 residues. V lost 0 bases, J lost 0 bases, and 6 bases stayed unmatched. The CDR3 DNA follows: TGTGCCATCAGTGAGTCCGGGACAGGCCCTACGAACACCGGGGAGCTGTTTTTT. Its protein product is CAISESGTGPTNTGELFF.